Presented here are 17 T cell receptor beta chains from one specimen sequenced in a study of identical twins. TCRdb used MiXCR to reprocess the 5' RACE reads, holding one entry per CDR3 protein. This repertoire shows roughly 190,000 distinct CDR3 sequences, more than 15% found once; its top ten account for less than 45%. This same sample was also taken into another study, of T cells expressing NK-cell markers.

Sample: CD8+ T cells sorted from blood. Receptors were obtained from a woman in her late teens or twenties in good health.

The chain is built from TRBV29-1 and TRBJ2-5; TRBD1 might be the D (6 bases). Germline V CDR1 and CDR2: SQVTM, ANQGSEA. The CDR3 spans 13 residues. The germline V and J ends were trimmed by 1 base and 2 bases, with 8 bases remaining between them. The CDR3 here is CSVEGGQQETQYF. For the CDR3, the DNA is TGCAGCGTTGAAGGAGGACAGCAAGAGACCCAGTACTTC.

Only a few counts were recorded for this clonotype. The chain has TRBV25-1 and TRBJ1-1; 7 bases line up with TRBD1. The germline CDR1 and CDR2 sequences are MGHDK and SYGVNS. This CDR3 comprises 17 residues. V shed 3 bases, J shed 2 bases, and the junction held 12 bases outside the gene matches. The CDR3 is CASSEGPDRAGNTEAFF. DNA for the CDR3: TGTGCCAGCAGTGAGGGCCCAGACAGGGCGGGAAACACTGAAGCTTTCTTT.

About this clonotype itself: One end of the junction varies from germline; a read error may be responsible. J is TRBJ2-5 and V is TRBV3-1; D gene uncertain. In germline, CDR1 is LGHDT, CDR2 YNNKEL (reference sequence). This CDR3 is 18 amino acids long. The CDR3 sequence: CASTQVYLRVPLQETQYF. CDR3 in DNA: TGTGCCAGCACCCAAGTATACCTCCGGGTCCCACTTCAAGAGACCCAGTACTTC.

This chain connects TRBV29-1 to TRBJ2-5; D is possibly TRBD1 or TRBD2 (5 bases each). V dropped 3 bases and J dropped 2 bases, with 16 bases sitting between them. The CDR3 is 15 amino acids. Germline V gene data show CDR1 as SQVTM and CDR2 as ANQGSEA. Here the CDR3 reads CSVDPRGLFQETQYF. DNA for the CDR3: TGCAGCGTTGATCCCCGGGGCTTGTTTCAAGAGACCCAGTACTTC.

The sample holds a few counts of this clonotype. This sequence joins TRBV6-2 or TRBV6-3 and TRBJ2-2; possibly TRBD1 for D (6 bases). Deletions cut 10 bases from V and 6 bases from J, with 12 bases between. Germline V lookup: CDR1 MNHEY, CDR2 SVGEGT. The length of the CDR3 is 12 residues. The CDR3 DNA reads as TGTGCCACCCTGGGGGCGTCCGGGGAGCTGTTTTTT. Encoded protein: CATLGASGELFF.

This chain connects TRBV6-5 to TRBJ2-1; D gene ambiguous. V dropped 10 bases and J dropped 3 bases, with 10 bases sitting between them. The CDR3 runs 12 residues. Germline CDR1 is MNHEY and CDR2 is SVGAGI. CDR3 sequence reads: CATTVGYNEQFF. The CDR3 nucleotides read TGTGCCACCACAGTGGGCTACAATGAGCAGTTCTTC.

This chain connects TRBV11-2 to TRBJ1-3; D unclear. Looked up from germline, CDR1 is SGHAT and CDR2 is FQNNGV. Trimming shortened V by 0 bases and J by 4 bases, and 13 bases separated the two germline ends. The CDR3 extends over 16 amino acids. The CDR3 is CASSLEDSLRGNTIYF. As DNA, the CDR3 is TGTGCCAGCAGCTTAGAGGACTCCCTAAGAGGAAACACCATATATTTT.

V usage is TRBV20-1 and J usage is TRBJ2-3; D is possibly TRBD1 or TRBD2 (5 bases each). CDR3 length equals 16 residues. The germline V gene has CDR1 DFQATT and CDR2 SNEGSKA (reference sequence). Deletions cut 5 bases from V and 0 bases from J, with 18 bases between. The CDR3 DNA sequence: TGCAGTGCTTTCGACTTTGGGGGACCTAGCACAGATACGCAGTATTTT. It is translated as CSAFDFGGPSTDTQYF.

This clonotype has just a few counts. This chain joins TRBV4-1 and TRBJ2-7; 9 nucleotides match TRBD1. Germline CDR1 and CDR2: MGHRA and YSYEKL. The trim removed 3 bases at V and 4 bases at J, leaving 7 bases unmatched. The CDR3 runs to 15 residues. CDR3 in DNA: TGCGCCAGCAGCCAGGGAAAAGGGACAGGGTACGAGCAGTACTTC. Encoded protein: CASSQGKGTGYEQYF.

CDR3 DNA: TGTGCCAGCACTTCGGTCGACACCGGGGAGCTGTTTTTT. Amino acid sequence: CASTSVDTGELFF. The chain joins TRBV6-2 or TRBV6-3 to TRBJ2-2; D not resolved. The CDR3 extends over 13 amino acids. The germline CDR1 and CDR2 sequences are MNHEY and SVGEGT. The V and J ends lost 7 bases and 3 bases respectively, with 9 bases between them.

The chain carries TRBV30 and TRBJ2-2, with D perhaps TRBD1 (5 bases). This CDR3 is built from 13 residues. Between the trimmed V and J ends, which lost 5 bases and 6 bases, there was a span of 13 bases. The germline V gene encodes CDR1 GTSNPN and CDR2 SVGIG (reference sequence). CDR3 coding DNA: TGTGCCTGGGGAACAGGCGAGCCCGGGGAGCTGTTTTTT. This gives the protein CAWGTGEPGELFF.

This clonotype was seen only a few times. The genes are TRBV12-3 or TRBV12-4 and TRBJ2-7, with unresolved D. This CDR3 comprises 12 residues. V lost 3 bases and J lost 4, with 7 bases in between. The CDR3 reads CASSFIPYEQYF. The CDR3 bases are TGTGCCAGCAGTTTTATCCCATACGAGCAGTACTTC.

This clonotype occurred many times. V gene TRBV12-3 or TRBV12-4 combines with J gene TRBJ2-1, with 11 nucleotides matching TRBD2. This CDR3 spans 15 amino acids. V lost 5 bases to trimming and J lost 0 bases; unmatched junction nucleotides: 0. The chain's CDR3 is CASSTSGSSYNEQFF. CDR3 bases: TGTGCCAGCAGTACTAGCGGGAGCTCCTACAATGAGCAGTTCTTC.

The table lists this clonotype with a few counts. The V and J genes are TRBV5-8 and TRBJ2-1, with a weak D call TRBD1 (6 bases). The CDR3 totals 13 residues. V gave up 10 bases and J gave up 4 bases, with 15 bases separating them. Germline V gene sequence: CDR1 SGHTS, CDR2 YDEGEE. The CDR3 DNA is TGTGCCGCAGGGGTTAGTCCGTACAATGAGCAGTTCTTC. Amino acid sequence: CAAGVSPYNEQFF.

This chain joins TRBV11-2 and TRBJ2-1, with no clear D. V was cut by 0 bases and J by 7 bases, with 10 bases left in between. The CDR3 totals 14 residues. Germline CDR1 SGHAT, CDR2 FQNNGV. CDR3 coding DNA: TGTGCCAGCAGCTTAGAATCGGTGGCAAATGAGCAGTTCTTC. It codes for CASSLESVANEQFF.

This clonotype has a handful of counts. CDR3 coding DNA: TGTGCCAGCAGTTTAGAACTAGGCCTCAGGAGTGAGCAGTACTTC. It encodes CASSLELGLRSEQYF. The chain employs TRBV12-3 or TRBV12-4 and TRBJ2-7; D might be TRBD2 (5 bases). The V and J ends lost 1 base and 7 bases respectively, with 17 bases between them. The CDR3 runs 15 residues.

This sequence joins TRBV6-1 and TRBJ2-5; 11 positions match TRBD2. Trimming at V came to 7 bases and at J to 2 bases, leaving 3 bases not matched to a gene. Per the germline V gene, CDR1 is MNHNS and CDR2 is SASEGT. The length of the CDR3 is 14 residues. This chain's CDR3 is CASTRLAGQETQYF. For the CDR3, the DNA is TGTGCCAGCACCCGACTAGCGGGGCAAGAGACCCAGTACTTC.